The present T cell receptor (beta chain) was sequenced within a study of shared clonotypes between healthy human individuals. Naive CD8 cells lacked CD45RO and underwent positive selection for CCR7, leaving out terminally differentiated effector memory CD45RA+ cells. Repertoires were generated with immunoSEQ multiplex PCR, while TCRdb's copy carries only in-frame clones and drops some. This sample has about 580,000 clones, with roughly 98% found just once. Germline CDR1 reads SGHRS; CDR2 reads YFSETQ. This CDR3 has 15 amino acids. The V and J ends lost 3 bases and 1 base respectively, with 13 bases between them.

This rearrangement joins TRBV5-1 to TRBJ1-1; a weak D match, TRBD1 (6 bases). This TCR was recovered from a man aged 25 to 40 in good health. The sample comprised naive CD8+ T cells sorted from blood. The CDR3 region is CASSSAGAPNTEAFF. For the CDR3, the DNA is TGCGCCAGCAGCTCGGCGGGGGCCCCGAACACTGAAGCTTTCTTT.